These 17 T cell receptor beta chains share one sample of origin, sequenced in a study of T cells after yellow fever vaccination. TCRdb recomputed calls from the 5' RACE reads with MiXCR, one row per CDR3 protein. The sample lists some 600,000 distinct CDR3 sequences, over 9% occurring once. This specimen was PBMCs, taken on the day of the yellow fever booster vaccination. The receptors were gathered from a man younger than 40 who received the YFV17D yellow fever vaccine.

The chain employs TRBV10-1 and TRBJ2-3, with TRBD1 identical over 11 bases. The CDR3 is made up of 15 amino acids. V was pared by 3 bases and J by 6 bases, with 5 bases of the junction left unmatched. CDR1 is WNHNN and CDR2 is SYGVQD in the germline V gene (reference sequence). The CDR3 here is CASSDGQGAVDTQYF. CDR3 bases: TGCGCCAGCAGTGACGGACAGGGGGCCGTCGATACGCAGTATTTT.

This clonotype was counted many times. The chain is built from TRBV3-1 and TRBJ2-7, with D hard to call. V lost 1 base and J 3 bases, leaving 7 bases between the germline ends. This CDR3 is built from 13 residues. Germline V gives CDR1 LGHDT, CDR2 YNNKEL (reference sequence). CDR3 region: CASSQVGSYEQYF. CDR3 coding DNA: TGTGCCAGCAGCCAAGTAGGCAGCTACGAGCAGTACTTC.

This clonotype came up a few times. In DNA, the CDR3 is TGTGCCAGCAGCTTAGGATTTCTTCGCACAGAGACCCAGTACTTC. Its protein is CASSLGFLRTETQYF. The chain has TRBV7-8 and TRBJ2-5; no clear D gene. Trimming shortened V by 1 base and J by 4 bases, and 13 bases separated the two germline ends. Germline V gene lookup returns CDR1 SGHVS and CDR2 FQNEAQ. The CDR3 contains 15 residues.

This clonotype was seen a few times. CDR3 region: CASSSSGYSSYNEQFF. In DNA form, the CDR3 reads TGCGCCAGCAGCTCAAGCGGGTACAGCTCCTACAATGAGCAGTTCTTC. V usage is TRBV5-1 and J usage is TRBJ2-1; D possibly corresponds to TRBD2 (6 bases). The germline V and J ends were trimmed by 3 bases and 0 bases, with 13 bases remaining between them. CDR1 is SGHRS and CDR2 is YFSETQ in the germline V gene. The CDR3 covers 16 residues. The complete variable domain, with remaining parts taken from reference TRBV5-1 and TRBJ2-1, reads KAGVTQTPRYLIKTRGQQVTLSCSPISGHRSVSWYQQTPGQGLQFLFEYFSETQRNKGNFPGRFSGRQFSNSRSEMNVSTLELGDSALYLCASSSSGYSSYNEQFFGPGTRLTVL.

The chain combines TRBV6-5 with TRBJ1-2, with D tentatively TRBD1 (5 bases). Trimming removed 0 bases from V and 11 bases from J, with 19 bases in between. Germline V CDR1 and CDR2: MNHEY, SVGAGI. The CDR3 loop spans 15 amino acids. CDR3 in amino acids: CASSYSKALGLRYTF. The CDR3 nucleotides are TGTGCCAGCAGTTACTCTAAGGCGTTGGGGCTGCGGTACACCTTC.

This clonotype came up a few times. The chain recombines TRBV27 with TRBJ2-7; D is ambiguous. The V and J ends lost 6 bases and 4 bases respectively, with 19 bases between them. The CDR3 covers 15 residues. Germline assignment: CDR1 MNHEY and CDR2 SMNVEV (reference sequence). The CDR3 sequence: CASSPPGRPGYEQYF. The CDR3 coding sequence is TGTGCCAGCAGCCCCCCCGGGCGTCCCGGGTACGAGCAGTACTTC.

The gene calls are TRBV27 and TRBJ2-5; 9 bases map to TRBD1. V lost 6 bases to trimming and J lost 2 bases; unmatched junction nucleotides: 7. Germline assignment: CDR1 MNHEY and CDR2 SMNVEV (reference sequence). The CDR3 has 15 amino acids. The DNA for the CDR3 is TGTGCCAGCAGAAGACAGGGGGGGAGGCAAGAGACCCAGTACTTC. Amino acid sequence: CASRRQGGRQETQYF.

This chain uses TRBV30 with TRBJ2-7; 7 bases line up with TRBD2. Germline V gives CDR1 GTSNPN, CDR2 SVGIG (reference sequence). The CDR3 has 14 residues. V was pared by 3 bases and J by 5 bases, with 10 bases of the junction left unmatched. CDR3 nucleotide sequence: TGTGCCTGGAGCGGCGGGAGCTACGTCCACGAGCAGTACTTC. Amino acid sequence: CAWSGGSYVHEQYF.

In this sample, this clonotype turned up a few times. The rearrangement joins TRBV14 to TRBJ2-3; TRBD2 is a possible D gene (5 bases). The CDR3 loop spans 14 amino acids. The V and J ends lost 0 bases and 8 bases respectively, with 12 bases between them. Germline CDR1 and CDR2: SGHDN and FVKESK. CDR3 sequence: CASSQDSTTGTQYF. Written as DNA, the CDR3 is TGTGCCAGCAGCCAAGATTCGACTACTGGTACGCAGTATTTT.

The table lists this clonotype with a few counts. This chain uses TRBV29-1 with TRBJ1-1; D not certain. Per the germline V gene, CDR1 is SQVTM and CDR2 is ANQGSEA. With 4 bases removed from V and 3 bases from J, the gap between germline ends came to 15 bases. CDR3 length: 14 residues. DNA for the CDR3: TGCAGCGTTGTTGCTCCCCCGGGGTACACTGAAGCTTTCTTT. Amino acid sequence: CSVVAPPGYTEAFF.

This clonotype was seen a handful of times. Mismatch with germline at one junction end may stem from a read error. The V call is TRBV5-1, the J call TRBJ1-2, with D possibly being TRBD1 (5 bases). Germline CDR1 is SGHRS and CDR2 is YFSETQ. This CDR3 has 14 residues. The CDR3 nucleotides are TGCGCCAGCACCTTGGGGACTGCTGACTATGGCTACACCTTC. It translates to CASTLGTADYGYTF.

This clonotype showed up just a few times. The rearrangement uses TRBV5-8 and TRBJ1-1; no firm D call. Germline lookup yields CDR1 SGHTS and CDR2 YDEGEE. With 2 bases removed from V and 1 base from J, the gap between germline ends came to 15 bases. This CDR3 contains 16 residues. The CDR3 bases are TGTGCCAGCAGCTTAGTTCCCATGGGCGGGAACACTGAAGCTTTCTTT. Protein: CASSLVPMGGNTEAFF.

This clonotype was found a few times. The chain joins TRBV14 to TRBJ2-7, with D tentatively TRBD2 (6 bases). The V gene lost 1 base and the J gene lost 0 bases, with 25 bases spanning the gap. Germline values: CDR1 SGHDN, CDR2 FVKESK. The CDR3 has 20 amino acids. The CDR3 coding sequence is TGTGCCAGCAGCCAAGTATTCCTATCCACTTATAGCGGTAACTCCTACGAGCAGTACTTC. It translates to CASSQVFLSTYSGNSYEQYF.

This clonotype was seen a few times. The V call is TRBV6-2 or TRBV6-3, the J call TRBJ2-4, with D possibly being TRBD1 or TRBD2 (5 bases each). Looked up from germline, CDR1 is MNHEY and CDR2 is SVGEGT. V gave up 8 bases and J gave up 7 bases, with 18 bases separating them. There are 14 residues in the CDR3. The CDR3 DNA reads TGTGCCAGCTTTCCGGGGCAGGGCGGTAACATTCAGTACTTC. This codes for CASFPGQGGNIQYF.

The V gene is TRBV12-3 or TRBV12-4, the J gene TRBJ2-5, with TRBD2 as a possible D gene (5 bases). The CDR3 loop spans 17 amino acids. V shed 6 bases and J shed 1 base, with 21 bases lying between them. Here the CDR3 DNA reads TGTGCCAGCAGCGAGGGCTGGGTCCGCGGATCCCAAGAGACCCAGTACTTC. This codes for CASSEGWVRGSQETQYF.

This clonotype turned up a few times. The V and J genes are TRBV20-1 and TRBJ2-1; D call uncertain. CDR1 and CDR2 from the germline V gene are DFQATT and SNEGSKA (reference sequence). Trimming removed 3 bases at V and 4 bases at J, with 13 bases between. The CDR3 loop spans 14 amino acids. CDR3 sequence reads: CSASLQIGYNEQFF. The CDR3 region has the DNA TGCAGTGCTAGCTTGCAAATCGGGTACAATGAGCAGTTCTTC.

This clonotype appeared a few times. The chain combines TRBV12-3 or TRBV12-4 with TRBJ2-3; D is uncertain. The CDR3 is 15 amino acids. V lost 6 bases to trimming and J lost 2 bases, with 15 bases between them. CDR3 coding DNA: TGTGCCAGCAGCCGCCATAACCCTAACACAGATACGCAGTATTTT. Translated: CASSRHNPNTDTQYF.